The TCR beta chain under discussion was sequenced for a study of T cells after yellow fever vaccination (dated by TCRdb to between 2018 and 2021). For context, the study as a whole: Libraries from fractions with low cell numbers were prepared with the SMART-Seq v4 Ultra Low Input RNA kit. Two healthy male donors, one aged 18 to 30 and one aged 30 to 40 years, were included in the cohort. Bulk PBMC replicates and cell subsets were isolated from blood drawn at multiple timepoints before and after both primary and secondary immunization. To track T-cell clones before and after primary and booster YFV17D yellow fever vaccination, bulk TCR alpha and beta repertoires were sequenced longitudinally. The paper as a whole reports these results and caveats: A small share of clonotypes occurred in both CD4 and CD8 compartments, likely arising from convergent recombination. The secondary T-cell response was weaker than the primary response but faster, peaking on day 5 instead of day 15. Only two donors were included in the study, so the extent to which the findings can be generalized is limited. After the booster, most of the clones that had expanded following primary vaccination were detected again (roughly 97% of CD4 and around nine tenths of CD8), which suggests that memory was broadly maintained. Because abundant contaminating clonotypes from the bulk population could be contained in FACS-sorted repertoires, computational filtering was required.

Trimming accounts for 3 bases at V and 7 bases at J, while the number of junction bases matched to no gene is 3. The CDR3 has 14 amino acids, counting the end cysteine and phenylalanine. Only the CDR3 region is kept as DNA, spanning 42 bases read in frame from base 1. The CDR1 and CDR2 encoded by the germline V gene (reference sequence) are MNHEY and SMNVEV. The treatment or condition label here, explained by the study, means: live attenuated yellow fever vaccine strain. PBMCs were isolated from peripheral blood using a standard Ficoll-Paque protocol. Dynabeads CD4 and CD8 positive selection kits were used to isolate CD4 and CD8 T-cell fractions. RNA was extracted with TriZol from bulk PBMCs, CD4 and CD8 fractions, and dextramer-positive and dextramer-negative fractions. TCR cDNA was synthesized by 5'RACE template switching, which introduced a universal primer site and unique molecular identifiers. Priming for cDNA synthesis came from both the TCR alpha and TCR beta constant segments. Two PCR steps were used to amplify libraries, with sample barcodes and sequencing adapters being added in the second step. Libraries were sequenced on Illumina HiSeq 2500 (2x100 bp) or NovaSeq (2x150 bp). The original pipeline was this. MIGEC handled demultiplexing of reads and collapsing into UMI consensus sequences, while MiXCR performed V(D)J alignment. Clonotypes responding to the vaccine were identified with edgeR on replicate PBMC samples, with the criteria of FDR below 0.01 and a log2 fold change above 5 up to day 15. Each bulk clonotype received a CD4 or CD8 identity based on whether the sequenced CD4 or CD8 repertoire contained that clonotype at higher abundance. TCRdb trimmed public reads at Q25 via fastp, called clones via MiXCR and kept in-frame beta chains. Each entry merges the rows of one CDR3 protein and shows their most common DNA and genes. TCRdb's processing, not the authors' own work, is the source of the V and J calls. The sample records tens of thousands of distinct CDR3 sequences, roughly 8% of which are singletons. The ten most abundant clones make up around 38% of the sample.

To note about this clonotype: Its antigen specificity is not known. Per-base quality was not reported, and no clone a single base away is much larger than it.

The sequence is built from TRBV27 and TRBJ2-1; TRBD2 agrees with 10 junctional bases. This clonotype originated in a man aged 30-40 years who received the YFV17D yellow fever vaccine. The sequences come from CD8+ T cells sorted from PBMCs, collected on the day of the yellow fever booster vaccination. The bases are TGTGCCAGCAGTTTTCTAGCGGGAGCTAATGAGCAGTTCTTC. This sequence encodes CASSFLAGANEQFF.